This T cell receptor (beta chain) was recovered during a study of blood T cell repertoires in COVID-19. Study background: PBMCs, B-cell-depleted T cells, or T cells were the source of the cDNA or gDNA that made up the material.

Participant-reported clinical history was the basis for cohort assignment. Germline V gene sequence: CDR1 SGHKS, CDR2 YYEKEE (reference sequence). This CDR3 spans 13 amino acids. V was clipped by 4 bases and J by 7 bases, with 14 bases between them. Study processing details: Cell counts per sample came from amplifying reference gene primers. Measured with immunoSEQ multiplex PCR; TCRdb has only the in-frame clones, and not every one. The V and J calls and clone size come from that table; D and trimming were worked out from the DNA. The data hold 450,000 or so clones, with 80% to 95% observed a single time.

The TCR comes from a man younger than 35 who had recovered from COVID-19. This chain uses TRBV5-5 with TRBJ1-2; D not resolved. Input material: PBMCs or T cells enriched from blood (not recorded which). The CDR3 sequence: CASSLLRSSGYTF. For the CDR3, the DNA is TGTGCCAGCAGCCTACTTCGTTCATCTGGCTACACCTTC.